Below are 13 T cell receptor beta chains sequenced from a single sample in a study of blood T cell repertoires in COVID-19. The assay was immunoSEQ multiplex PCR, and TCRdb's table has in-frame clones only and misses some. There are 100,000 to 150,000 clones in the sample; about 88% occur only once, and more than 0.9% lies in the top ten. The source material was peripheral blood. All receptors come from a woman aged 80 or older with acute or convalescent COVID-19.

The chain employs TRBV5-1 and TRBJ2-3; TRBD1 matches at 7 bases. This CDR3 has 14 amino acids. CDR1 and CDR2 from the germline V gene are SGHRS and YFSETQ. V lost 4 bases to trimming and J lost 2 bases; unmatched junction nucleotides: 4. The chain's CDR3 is CASSPGQTTDTQYF. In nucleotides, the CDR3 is TGCGCCAGCAGCCCGGGACAGACCACAGATACGCAGTATTTT.

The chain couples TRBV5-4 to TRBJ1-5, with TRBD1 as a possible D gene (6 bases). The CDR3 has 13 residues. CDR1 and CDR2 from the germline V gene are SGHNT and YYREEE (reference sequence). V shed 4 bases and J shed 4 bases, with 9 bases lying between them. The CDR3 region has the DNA TGTGCCAGCAGCATACAGGGAAATCAGCCCCAGCATTTT. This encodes CASSIQGNQPQHF.

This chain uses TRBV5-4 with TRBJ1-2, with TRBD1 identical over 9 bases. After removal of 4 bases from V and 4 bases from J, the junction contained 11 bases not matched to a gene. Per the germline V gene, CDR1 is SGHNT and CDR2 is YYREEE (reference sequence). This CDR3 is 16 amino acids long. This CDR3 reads CASSPLSGGQGYGYTF. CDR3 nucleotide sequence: TGTGCCAGCAGCCCCCTTTCTGGGGGACAGGGCTATGGCTACACCTTC.

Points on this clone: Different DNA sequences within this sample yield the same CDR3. The CDR3 coding sequence is TGCGCCAGCAGCTTGGGGGCAGGGGGGACAGATACGCAGTATTTT. It encodes CASSLGAGGTDTQYF. This chain connects TRBV5-1 to TRBJ2-3, with D tentatively TRBD1 (7 bases). This CDR3 region has 15 residues. Germline CDR1 SGHRS, CDR2 YFSETQ. V was cut by 0 bases and J by 3 bases, with 11 bases left in between.

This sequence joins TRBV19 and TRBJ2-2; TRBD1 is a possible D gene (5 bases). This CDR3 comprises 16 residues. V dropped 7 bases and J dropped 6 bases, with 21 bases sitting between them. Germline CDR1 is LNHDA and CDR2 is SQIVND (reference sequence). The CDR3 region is CASKIGAGLTPGELFF. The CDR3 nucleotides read TGTGCCAGTAAAATAGGGGCAGGGTTGACCCCCGGGGAGCTGTTTTTT.

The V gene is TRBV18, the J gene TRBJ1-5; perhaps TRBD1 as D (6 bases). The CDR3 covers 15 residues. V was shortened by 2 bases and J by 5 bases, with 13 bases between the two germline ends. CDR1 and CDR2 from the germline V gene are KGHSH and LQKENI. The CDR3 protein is CASSPEQGWHQPQHF. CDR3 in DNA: TGTGCCAGCTCACCAGAACAGGGATGGCATCAGCCCCAGCATTTT. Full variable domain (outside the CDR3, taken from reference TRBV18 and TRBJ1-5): NAGVMQNPRHLVRRRGQEARLRCSPMKGHSHVYWYRQLPEEGLKFMVYLQKENIIDESGMPKERFSAEFPKEGPSILRIQQVVRGDSAAYFCASSPEQGWHQPQHFGDGTRLSIL.

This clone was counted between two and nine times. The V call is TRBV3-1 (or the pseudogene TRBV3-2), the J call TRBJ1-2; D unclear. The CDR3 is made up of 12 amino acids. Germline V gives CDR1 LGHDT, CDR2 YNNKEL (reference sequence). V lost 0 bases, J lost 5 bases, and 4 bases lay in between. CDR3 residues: CASSQELYGYTF. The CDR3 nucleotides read TGTGCCAGCAGCCAAGAGTTATATGGCTACACCTTC.

CDR3 DNA: TGTGCCACCAGTGATTTCTCGGGTCAGCCCCAGCATTTT. The encoded protein is CATSDFSGQPQHF. This chain joins TRBV24-1 and TRBJ1-5; no clear D. The CDR3 contains 13 residues. Germline-derived CDR1 and CDR2 are KGHDR and SFDVKD. The V gene lost 1 base and the J gene lost 6 bases, with 6 bases spanning the gap.

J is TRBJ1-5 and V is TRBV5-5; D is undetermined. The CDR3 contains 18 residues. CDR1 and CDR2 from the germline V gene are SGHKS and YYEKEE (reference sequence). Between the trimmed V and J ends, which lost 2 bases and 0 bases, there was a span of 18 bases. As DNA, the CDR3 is TGTGCCAGCAGCTTAACCGCGGGTATACTTTATAGCAATCAGCCCCAGCATTTT. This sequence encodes CASSLTAGILYSNQPQHF. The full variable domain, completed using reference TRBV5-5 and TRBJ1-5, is DAGVTQSPTHLIKTRGQQVTLRCSPISGHKSVSWYQQVLGQGPQFIFQYYEKEERGRGNFPDRFSARQFPNYSSELNVNALLLGDSALYLCASSLTAGILYSNQPQHFGDGTRLSIL.

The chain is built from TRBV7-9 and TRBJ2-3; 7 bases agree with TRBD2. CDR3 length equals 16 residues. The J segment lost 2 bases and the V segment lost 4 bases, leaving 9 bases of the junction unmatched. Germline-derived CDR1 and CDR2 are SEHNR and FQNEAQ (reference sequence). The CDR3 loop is CASSSRGTVFTDTQYF. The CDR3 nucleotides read TGTGCCAGCAGCTCGCGGGGGACTGTATTCACAGATACGCAGTATTTT.

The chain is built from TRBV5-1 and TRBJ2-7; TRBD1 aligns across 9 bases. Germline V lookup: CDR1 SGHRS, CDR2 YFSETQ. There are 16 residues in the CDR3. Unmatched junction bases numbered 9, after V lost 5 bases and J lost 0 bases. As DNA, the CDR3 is TGCGCCAGCAGGGGGGGACAGGGAGAAAGCTCCTACGAGCAGTACTTC. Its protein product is CASRGGQGESSYEQYF.

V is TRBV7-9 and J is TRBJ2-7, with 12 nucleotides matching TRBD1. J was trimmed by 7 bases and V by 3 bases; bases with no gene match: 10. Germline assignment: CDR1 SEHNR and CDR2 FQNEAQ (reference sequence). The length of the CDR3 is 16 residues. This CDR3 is CASSFSSGQGAREQYF. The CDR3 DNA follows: TGTGCCAGCAGCTTTTCGTCGGGACAGGGGGCACGGGAGCAGTACTTC.

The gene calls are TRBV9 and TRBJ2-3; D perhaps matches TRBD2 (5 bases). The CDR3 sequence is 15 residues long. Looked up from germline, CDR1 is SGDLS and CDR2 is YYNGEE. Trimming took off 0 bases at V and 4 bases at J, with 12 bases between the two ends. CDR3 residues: CASSVEEVLSDTQYF. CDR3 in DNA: TGTGCCAGCAGCGTAGAGGAGGTGCTTTCAGATACGCAGTATTTT.